This T cell receptor (beta chain) comes out of a study of blood T cell repertoires in COVID-19. Turning to the study itself: PBMCs, B-cell-depleted T cells, or T cells provided the cDNA or gDNA that made up the material.

Clones were sequenced by immunoSEQ multiplex PCR, and TCRdb holds only the in-frame ones, with some missing. Here the sample spans roughly 56,000 clones, 91% being singletons. V was cut by 1 base and J by 7 bases, with 14 bases left in between. The CDR3 spans 15 residues. CDR1 and CDR2 from the germline V gene are MNHNS and SASEGT. This TCR derives from a middle-aged man with active COVID-19. Sequencing input: peripheral blood. J is TRBJ1-5 and V is TRBV6-1; D uncertain. The CDR3 protein is CASSEGRWGRQPQHF. The CDR3 DNA reads as TGTGCCAGCAGTGAAGGGAGGTGGGGTAGGCAGCCCCAGCATTTT.